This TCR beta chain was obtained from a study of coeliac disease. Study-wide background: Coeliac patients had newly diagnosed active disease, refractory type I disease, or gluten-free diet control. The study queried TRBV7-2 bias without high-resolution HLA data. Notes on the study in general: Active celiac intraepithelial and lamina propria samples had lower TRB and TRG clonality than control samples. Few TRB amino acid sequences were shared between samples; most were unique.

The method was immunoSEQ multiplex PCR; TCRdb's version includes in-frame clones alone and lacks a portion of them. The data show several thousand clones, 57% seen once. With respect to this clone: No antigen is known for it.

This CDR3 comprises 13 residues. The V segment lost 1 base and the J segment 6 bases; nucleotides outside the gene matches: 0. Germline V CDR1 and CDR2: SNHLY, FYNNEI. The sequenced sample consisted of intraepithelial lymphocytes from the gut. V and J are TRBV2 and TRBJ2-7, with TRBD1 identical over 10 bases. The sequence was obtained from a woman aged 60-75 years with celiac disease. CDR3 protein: CASSEGQGAEQYF. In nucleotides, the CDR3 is TGTGCCAGCAGTGAAGGACAGGGGGCCGAGCAGTACTTC.